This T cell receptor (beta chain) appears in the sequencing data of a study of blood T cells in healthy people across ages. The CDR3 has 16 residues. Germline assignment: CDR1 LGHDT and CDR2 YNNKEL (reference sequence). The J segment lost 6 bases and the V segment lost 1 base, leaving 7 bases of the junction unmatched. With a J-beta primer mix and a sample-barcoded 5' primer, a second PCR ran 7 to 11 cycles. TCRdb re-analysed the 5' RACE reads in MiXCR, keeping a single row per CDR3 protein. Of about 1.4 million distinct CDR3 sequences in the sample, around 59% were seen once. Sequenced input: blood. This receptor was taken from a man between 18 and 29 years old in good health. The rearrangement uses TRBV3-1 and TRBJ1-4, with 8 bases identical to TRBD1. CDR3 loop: CASSQGSGTGYEKLFF. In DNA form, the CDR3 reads TGTGCCAGCAGCCAAGGGAGCGGGACAGGCTATGAAAAACTGTTTTTT.